This TCR beta chain was sequenced during a study of blood T cell repertoires in COVID-19. The CDR3 extends over 14 amino acids. Per the germline V gene, CDR1 is MNHEY and CDR2 is SVGAGI. V lost 6 bases, J lost 0 bases, and 1 base stayed unmatched. Authors' data handling: Amplifying reference gene primers gave estimates of nucleated cell counts. Measured with immunoSEQ multiplex PCR; TCRdb has only the in-frame clones, and not every one. V, J and clone size were drawn from that table, and D and trimming were deduced from the DNA. The table has about 110,000 clones, 84% seen once. This rearrangement joins TRBV6-5 to TRBJ2-7, with 11 bases matching TRBD2. This TCR was recovered from an elderly woman with active or convalescent COVID-19. Input material: peripheral blood. In DNA form, the CDR3 reads TGTGCCAGCAGGACTAGCGGGATCTCCTACGAGCAGTACTTC. Protein: CASRTSGISYEQYF.